This entry concerns a single TCR beta chain. Its specificity is unknown. The record originates from a study of CD8 T cells in ankylosing spondylitis. Study-wide results and caveats: A motif in TCR beta, a set of under 10 highly homologous variants, appeared characteristic of ankylosing spondylitis blood.

TCRdb independently ran MiXCR on the 5' RACE reads; one entry per CDR3 protein. Among approximately 400,000 distinct CDR3 sequences listed, roughly 25% were seen once. The CDR3 totals 15 residues. The ends lost 2 bases at V and 4 bases at J; junction bases unmatched: 6. Germline CDR1 is SGHRS and CDR2 is YFSETQ. The rearrangement links TRBV5-1 to TRBJ2-1; TRBD1 aligns across 7 bases. The origin of this receptor is a male donor with ankylosing spondylitis. Sequenced sample: blood, either unsorted or a sorted T cell fraction (not recorded which). As DNA, the CDR3 is TGCGCCAGCAGCTTTACAGGGGATACTTACAATGAGCAGTTCTTC. As protein: CASSFTGDTYNEQFF.